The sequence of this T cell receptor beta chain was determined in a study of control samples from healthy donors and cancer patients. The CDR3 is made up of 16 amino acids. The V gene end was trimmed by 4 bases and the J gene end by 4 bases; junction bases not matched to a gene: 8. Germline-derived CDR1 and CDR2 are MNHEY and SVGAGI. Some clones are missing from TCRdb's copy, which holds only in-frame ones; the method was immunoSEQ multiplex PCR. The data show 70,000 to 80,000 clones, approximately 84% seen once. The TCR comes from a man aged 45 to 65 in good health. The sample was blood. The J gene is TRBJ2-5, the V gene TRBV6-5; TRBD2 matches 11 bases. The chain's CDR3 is CASSLTSGSLLETQYF. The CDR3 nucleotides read TGTGCCAGCAGTTTAACTAGCGGGAGCTTGCTAGAGACCCAGTACTTC.